This T cell receptor beta chain was captured by sequencing in a study of T cell responses to AZD1222 COVID-19 vaccine. Findings of the study overall: As reported, nearly half of all spike-specific TCRs target variant regions that are unmutated. CD4 TCRs covered the whole spike, strongest at regions 160-218 and 743-854. The sample set comprised mostly white British donors with more females, and clonal diversity was possibly underestimated.

This CDR3 is built from 13 residues. From germline, CDR1 is MNHNY and CDR2 SVGAGI (reference sequence). Trimming took 5 bases from V and 0 from J, leaving 7 bases between them. In the case of this clone: Its antigen is still unknown.

Measured with immunoSEQ multiplex PCR; TCRdb has only the in-frame clones, and not every one. The table lists about 82,000 clones, 90% to 95% of them singletons. The sequence was collected from an adult in good health. V and J are TRBV6-6 and TRBJ1-1; D ambiguous. Sequenced material: peripheral blood, taken on day 0 of AZD1222 vaccination. CDR3 nucleotide sequence: TGTGCCAGCAGTAGGGAGTTGAACACTGAAGCTTTCTTT. Its protein product is CASSRELNTEAFF.